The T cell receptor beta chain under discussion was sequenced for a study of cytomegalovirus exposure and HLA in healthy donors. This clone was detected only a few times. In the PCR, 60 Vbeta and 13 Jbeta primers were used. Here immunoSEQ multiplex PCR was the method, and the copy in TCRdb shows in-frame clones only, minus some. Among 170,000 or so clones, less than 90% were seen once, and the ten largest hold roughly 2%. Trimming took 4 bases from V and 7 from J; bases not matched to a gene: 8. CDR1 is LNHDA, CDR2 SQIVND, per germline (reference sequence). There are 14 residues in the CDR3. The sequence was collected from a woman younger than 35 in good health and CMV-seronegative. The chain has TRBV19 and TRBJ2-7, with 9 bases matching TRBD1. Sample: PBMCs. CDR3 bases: TGTGCCAGTAGTACGGGGACAGGGCCGTGGGAGCAGTACTTC. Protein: CASSTGTGPWEQYF.